These 21 T cell receptor beta chains were all obtained from the same sample, sequenced in a study of spatial heterogeneity in lung cancer. Each CDR3 protein gets one entry after TCRdb re-called the 5' RACE reads with MiXCR. In the table there are around 20,000 distinct CDR3 sequences, about 9% of which are singletons. Time point in this sample: blood at routine non-recurrence follow-up after resection. This specimen was PBMCs, taken at follow-up. The receptors stem from a male donor with early-stage non-small cell lung cancer.

This clonotype was detected ten times or more. This sequence joins TRBV6-2 or TRBV6-3 and TRBJ2-1; 10 bases match TRBD2. The CDR3 consists of 14 residues. J gave up 4 bases and V 7 bases, and 4 bases lay outside the gene matches. CDR1 MNHEY and CDR2 SVGEGT come from the germline V gene. The chain's CDR3 is CASNLAGAYNEQFF. The DNA of the CDR3 is TGTGCCAGCAACCTAGCGGGGGCTTACAATGAGCAGTTCTTC.

The V call is TRBV20-1, the J call TRBJ2-7; D might be TRBD1 or TRBD2, each matching 5 bases. CDR3 length: 20 amino acids. V was pared by 2 bases and J by 6 bases, with 35 bases between. Germline values: CDR1 DFQATT, CDR2 SNEGSKA (reference sequence). The DNA of the CDR3 is TGCAGTGCTAGAATCGATCGGGGCAGCTTCCGGGCACCTGCTCAGGCCGAGCAGTACTTC. Amino acid sequence: CSARIDRGSFRAPAQAEQYF.

The genes are TRBV12-3 or TRBV12-4 and TRBJ2-1; TRBD1 aligns across 10 bases. V shed 5 bases, J shed 6 bases, and the junction held 7 bases outside the gene matches. The CDR3 consists of 15 residues. The CDR3 spells CASSQTGTGANEQFF. The CDR3 DNA sequence: TGTGCCAGCAGTCAAACCGGGACAGGGGCCAATGAGCAGTTCTTC.

This clonotype was counted ten times or more. V is TRBV15 and J is TRBJ1-3; 8 nucleotides line up with TRBD1. With 3 bases clipped from V and 0 bases from J, the junction kept 7 bases outside the gene matches. From germline, CDR1 is LNHNV and CDR2 YYDKDF (reference sequence). This CDR3 spans 17 amino acids. DNA of the CDR3: TGTGCCACCAGCAGGGGACAGGAGAGATTCTCTGGAAACACCATATATTTT. This gives the protein CATSRGQERFSGNTIYF.

This clonotype was seen many times. The rearrangement uses TRBV3-1 and TRBJ1-6; unclear D gene. Germline V gives CDR1 LGHDT, CDR2 YNNKEL (reference sequence). This CDR3 region has 16 residues. Trimming took 6 bases from V and 0 from J, leaving 12 bases between them. CDR3 coding DNA: TGTGCCAGCAGATCGGGGTGGAGCTCCTATAATTCACCCCTCCACTTT. This sequence encodes CASRSGWSSYNSPLHF.

Of note for this clonotype: A much larger clone lies a single base off, so this may be a read error. The V gene is TRBV30, the J gene TRBJ2-7; D possibly matches TRBD1 or TRBD2 (5 bases each). Germline CDR1 reads GTSNPN; CDR2 reads SVGIG (reference sequence). V was cut by 5 bases and J by 0 bases, with 20 bases left in between. This CDR3 is 16 amino acids long. This chain's CDR3 is CAWCFPSWGSSYEQYF. The CDR3 DNA reads as TGTGCCTGGTGTTTCCCTTCGTGGGGGTCCTCCTACGAGCAGTACTTC.

This clonotype appeared many times. The chain recombines TRBV4-1 with TRBJ2-2, with D perhaps TRBD2 (5 bases). Trimming shortened V by 7 bases and J by 1 base, and 10 bases separated the two germline ends. Germline V CDR1 and CDR2: MGHRA, YSYEKL. The CDR3 has 14 amino acids. The CDR3 DNA reads as TGCGCCAGCAAAACGGGGTTGAACACCGGGGAGCTGTTTTTT. As protein: CASKTGLNTGELFF.

The chain is built from TRBV12-3 or TRBV12-4 and TRBJ1-1; 9 bases line up with TRBD1. Germline trimming cut 2 bases from V and 5 bases from J; bases unmatched to any gene: 6. This CDR3 is 15 amino acids long. The CDR3 DNA sequence: TGTGCCAGCAGTTTATGGGGACAGGGTGCTACTGAAGCTTTCTTT. Its protein product is CASSLWGQGATEAFF.

This clonotype has a count of ten or more. CDR3 in amino acids: CASSLQGPSEQFF. DNA of the CDR3: TGTGCCAGCAGCTTACAGGGGCCAAGTGAGCAGTTCTTC. V usage is TRBV7-9 and J usage is TRBJ2-1; perhaps TRBD1 as D (6 bases). The CDR3 totals 13 residues. V was shortened by 2 bases and J by 9 bases, with 11 bases between the two germline ends. CDR1 and CDR2 (germline): SEHNR, FQNEAQ (reference sequence).

This clonotype was picked up many times. The CDR3 DNA reads as TGTGCCAGCAGACCCGCCCTGGGGGGCGCAGATACGCAGTATTTT. Its translation: CASRPALGGADTQYF. The V call is TRBV6-2 or TRBV6-3, the J call TRBJ2-3, with D possibly called TRBD1 or TRBD2 (6 bases each). The V end was cut by 6 bases, the J end by 4 bases, with 17 bases between. CDR3 length: 15 residues. Per the germline V gene, CDR1 is MNHEY and CDR2 is SVGEGT.

This clonotype was seen at least ten times. The chain uses TRBV11-2 and TRBJ2-5; D might be TRBD1 or TRBD2, each matching 5 bases. The germline V gene has CDR1 SGHAT and CDR2 FQNNGV. V dropped 0 bases and J dropped 7 bases, with 12 bases sitting between them. This CDR3 spans 14 amino acids. This CDR3 is CASSLEGRAGTQYF. The CDR3 bases are TGTGCCAGCAGCTTAGAGGGGCGGGCAGGGACCCAGTACTTC.

In this sample, this clonotype turned up many times. This chain uses TRBV28 with TRBJ2-1; TRBD2 might be the D (6 bases). Trimming pared 6 bases from V and 5 bases from J, leaving 17 bases between. CDR3 length equals 15 residues. CDR1 MDHEN and CDR2 SYDVKM come from the germline V gene. The CDR3 DNA reads as TGTGCCAGCAGCACTACTGGTGGAGGGAACAATGAGCAGTTCTTC. Translated: CASSTTGGGNNEQFF.

The sample holds many counts of this clonotype. In nucleotides, the CDR3 is TGTGCCAGCAGAATACCGGGACAGGGTTCCTACGAGCAGTACTTC. The encoded protein is CASRIPGQGSYEQYF. The chain combines TRBV2 with TRBJ2-7, with TRBD1 matching over 9 bases. The germline V gene has CDR1 SNHLY and CDR2 FYNNEI. The V and J ends lost 6 bases and 1 base, in that order; junction bases with no gene match: 7. The CDR3 runs 15 residues.

This clonotype was counted between two and nine times. As DNA, the CDR3 is TGTGCCACCAGCAGAGTCCGACTAGCGGGAGGGCCGGGTTACGAGCAGTACTTC. Translated: CATSRVRLAGGPGYEQYF. This chain joins TRBV15 and TRBJ2-7; 14 nucleotides match TRBD2. The trim removed 1 base at V and 4 bases at J, leaving 9 bases unmatched. Germline V CDR1 and CDR2: LNHNV, YYDKDF (reference sequence). The CDR3 extends over 18 amino acids.

About this clonotype itself: A much bigger clone sits one base away, suggesting this may be a read error. The rearrangement joins TRBV2 to TRBJ2-1, with D possibly TRBD1 on 6 matching bases. CDR1 and CDR2 (germline): SNHLY, FYNNEI. The CDR3 spans 16 residues. The V end lost 7 bases, the J end lost 7 bases, and 23 bases lay between the germline ends. The CDR3, as DNA: TGTGCCAGCAACACCTACCTAGAGGGGGTCTTAAATGAGCAGTTCTTC. As protein: CASNTYLEGVLNEQFF. The entire variable domain, with the rest obtained from reference TRBV2 and TRBJ2-1, is as follows: EPEVTQTPSHQVTQMGQEVILRCVPISNHLYFYWYRQILGQKVEFLVSFYNNEISEKSEIFDDQFSVERPDGSNFTLKIRSTKLEDSAMYFCASNTYLEGVLNEQFFGPGTRLTVL.

This clonotype was observed many times. The chain is built from TRBV4-1 and TRBJ2-4; 9 nucleotides align to TRBD1. The V segment lost 1 base and the J segment 7 bases; nucleotides outside the gene matches: 2. CDR3 length: 14 residues. The germline V gene encodes CDR1 MGHRA and CDR2 YSYEKL. The CDR3 spells CASSQVGTGNIQYF. The CDR3 nucleotides read TGCGCCAGCAGCCAAGTCGGGACAGGGAACATTCAGTACTTC.

This clonotype came up a few times. The chain couples TRBV2 to TRBJ2-1, with D perhaps matching TRBD1 (6 bases). The V end lost 8 bases, the J end lost 2 bases, and 10 bases lay between the germline ends. The germline V gene encodes CDR1 SNHLY and CDR2 FYNNEI. CDR3 length: 13 residues. The CDR3 sequence is CASGGSTYNEQFF. CDR3 DNA sequence: TGTGCCAGCGGGGGCAGTACCTACAATGAGCAGTTCTTC.

The table lists this clonotype with a few counts. The chain has TRBV7-6 and TRBJ1-6; the D is unclear. The length of the CDR3 is 15 residues. The germline gives CDR1 SGHVS, CDR2 FNYEAQ. V shed 0 bases and J shed 5 bases, with 8 bases lying between them. The CDR3 nucleotides read TGTGCCAGCAGCTTAGCCCCGCGAAATAATTCACCCCTCCACTTT. Protein product: CASSLAPRNNSPLHF.

The chain has TRBV29-1 and TRBJ2-3; 8 bases map to TRBD2. Germline lookup yields CDR1 SQVTM and CDR2 ANQGSEA. The junction had 17 bases not matched to a gene; V was cut back by 1 base and J by 2 bases. This CDR3 is built from 19 residues. This CDR3 reads CSVEAPAARLAQPTDTQYF. The CDR3 DNA reads as TGCAGCGTTGAAGCCCCAGCCGCTCGACTAGCGCAACCCACAGATACGCAGTATTTT.

This clonotype came up many times. The chain uses TRBV6-2 or TRBV6-3 and TRBJ2-7; 8 positions agree with TRBD2. This CDR3 is 16 amino acids long. In germline, CDR1 is MNHEY, CDR2 SVGEGT. V dropped 4 bases and J dropped 0; count of bases not matched to a gene: 8. As DNA, the CDR3 is TGTGCCAGCAGTTCCATAGCGGGGTCTGTCTCCTACGAGCAGTACTTC. Residues: CASSSIAGSVSYEQYF.

This clonotype came up a few times. The genes are TRBV20-1 and TRBJ2-7; TRBD2 matches 7 bases. Germline CDR1 reads DFQATT; CDR2 reads SNEGSKA (reference sequence). V gave up 2 bases and J gave up 3 bases; unmatched junction bases: 7. This CDR3 contains 14 residues. CDR3 nucleotide sequence: TGCAGTGCTAGAAGCGCGGGAGCCGGCTACGAGCAGTACTTC. Protein product: CSARSAGAGYEQYF.